The entry below gives a single T cell receptor (beta chain) sequence along with its context. Its antigen is as yet unknown. The table came from immunoSEQ multiplex PCR; TCRdb's copy has only in-frame clones and leaves some out. The repertoire has tens of thousands of clones, approximately 98% of them found once; the top ten carry about 0.15%. The source of the sample is a study of monozygotic twins with cystic fibrosis. The study, taken as a whole, reports: Low clonality (median around 0.0096) suggested a mostly naive repertoire. Age, concordance and disease severity did not associate with shared CDR3 numbers. Nucleotide-identical clonotype sharing was significantly higher within monozygotic CF twin pairs than between unrelated CF individuals. J usage was most co-twin-similar in 8 of 16 pairs, V in 13.

Losses at the gene ends were 6 bases for V and 4 bases for J; bases not matched to a gene: 4. Germline V gives CDR1 SNHLY, CDR2 FYNNEI. The CDR3 is made up of 14 amino acids. The chain has TRBV2 and TRBJ1-2; the match to TRBD1 covers 11 bases. This clonotype was obtained from a girl aged 5-17 years with cystic fibrosis. Sequenced sample: blood. CDR3 sequence: CASRPDRGLYGYTF. The CDR3 DNA is TGTGCCAGCAGACCGGACAGGGGGCTCTATGGCTACACCTTC.